What follows are 18 T cell receptor beta chains derived from one specimen sequenced in a study of cytomegalovirus exposure and HLA in healthy donors. It was with 60 Vbeta and 13 Jbeta primers that the PCR ran. The repertoire was sequenced with immunoSEQ multiplex PCR; TCRdb's copy has only in-frame clones and lacks some. The table includes about 67,000 clones, around 80% detected once. Sequencing used PBMCs. The receptors were sampled from a middle-aged man in good health and CMV-seronegative.

The chain is built from TRBV5-4 and TRBJ2-2; 13 bases align to TRBD2. The CDR3 is 17 amino acids. The trim removed 4 bases at V and 3 bases at J, leaving 6 bases unmatched. CDR1 SGHNT and CDR2 YYREEE come from the germline V gene (reference sequence). CDR3 coding DNA: TGTGCCAGCAGCCCTGGGACTAGCGGGGCCTACACCGGGGAGCTGTTTTTT. Residues: CASSPGTSGAYTGELFF.

The chain recombines TRBV7-3 with TRBJ2-3; weak D call: TRBD2 (6 bases). Germline V gene sequence: CDR1 SGHTA, CDR2 FQGTGA. The CDR3 is 14 residues long. The germline V and J ends were trimmed by 5 bases and 2 bases, with 11 bases remaining between them. The CDR3 reads CASSATRATDTQYF. The DNA of the CDR3 is TGTGCCAGCAGCGCGACTAGGGCCACAGATACGCAGTATTTT.

The chain uses TRBV2 and TRBJ2-7, with 10 bases aligning to TRBD1. V was clipped by 6 bases and J by 6 bases; unmatched bases: 8. Germline V gene lookup returns CDR1 SNHLY and CDR2 FYNNEI. The CDR3 consists of 14 residues. CDR3 sequence: CASRTRDRGPEQYF. CDR3 bases: TGTGCCAGCAGAACCCGGGACAGGGGTCCCGAGCAGTACTTC.

The rearrangement links TRBV5-5 to TRBJ2-7; D possibly corresponds to TRBD1 (7 bases). Germline V gene sequence: CDR1 SGHKS, CDR2 YYEKEE (reference sequence). This CDR3 contains 14 residues. V was trimmed by 6 bases and J by 1 base, leaving 14 bases between them. CDR3 sequence (DNA): TGTGCCAGCAAGGAGGGGGCAGGGTCCTACGAGCAGTACTTC. Protein sequence: CASKEGAGSYEQYF.

This clone has just a few counts. The CDR3 region is CASSQIQGGTNYGYTF. CDR3 nucleotides: TGCGCCAGCAGCCAAATCCAAGGAGGAACGAACTATGGCTACACCTTC. The rearrangement links TRBV4-1 to TRBJ2-7; D gene uncertain. The assigned J gene may be wrong: the sequence end matches TRBJ1-2 better. The length of the CDR3 is 16 residues. CDR1 is MGHRA, CDR2 YSYEKL, per germline.

CDR3 loop: CASSAGTGNPRNIQYF. CDR3 DNA sequence: TGTGCCAGCTCAGCAGGGACAGGTAATCCCCGGAACATTCAGTACTTC. The genes are TRBV18 and TRBJ2-4; 8 bases are shared with TRBD1. Germline trimming cut 5 bases from V and 7 bases from J; bases unmatched to any gene: 13. The CDR3 length is 16 residues. Germline assignment: CDR1 KGHSH and CDR2 LQKENI.

This sequence joins TRBV11-3 and TRBJ2-5; 11 bases fit TRBD2. V gave up 5 bases and J gave up 2 bases; unmatched junction bases: 4. Germline CDR1 is SGHNT and CDR2 is YENEEA. CDR3 length: 15 residues. CDR3 in DNA: TGTGCCAGCAGCGTGGGGACTAGCGGTCAAGAGACCCAGTACTTC. It specifies CASSVGTSGQETQYF.

This sequence joins TRBV7-6 and TRBJ1-3; D uncertain. The CDR3 contains 16 residues. The germline CDR1 and CDR2 sequences are SGHVS and FNYEAQ. With 0 bases removed from V and 0 bases from J, the gap between germline ends came to 9 bases. The CDR3: CASSLARHTSGNTIYF. CDR3 nucleotides: TGTGCCAGCAGCTTAGCGAGGCACACCTCTGGAAACACCATATATTTT.

Of note for this clone: A read error may produce the germline difference seen at one junction end. J is TRBJ2-3 and V is TRBV5-1; D is possibly TRBD2 (6 bases). The germline CDR1 and CDR2 sequences are SGHRS and YFSETQ. The CDR3 has 14 amino acids. Written as DNA, the CDR3 is TGCGTCAGCAGCTCGGGGACTAGCACAGATACGCAGTATTTT. As protein: CVSSSGTSTDTQYF.

This clone was detected once. The chain uses TRBV10-2 and TRBJ2-2, with D perhaps matching TRBD1 (5 bases). V was clipped by 5 bases and J by 4 bases, with 14 bases between them. CDR3 length: 15 residues. Germline-derived CDR1 and CDR2 are WSHSY and SAAADI. CDR3 sequence: CASSQRQRTTGELFF. The CDR3 bases are TGCGCCAGCAGTCAGAGACAGCGAACCACCGGGGAGCTGTTTTTT.

V gene TRBV6-1 combines with J gene TRBJ2-5; 8 nucleotides agree with TRBD1. The J call may not be correct, given that the DNA end is closer to TRBJ2-7. This CDR3 region has 12 residues. Germline CDR1 MNHNS, CDR2 SASEGT. DNA of the CDR3: TGTGCCAGCACCCAGGGGGCCTTCGAGCAGTACTTC. It yields the protein CASTQGAFEQYF.

This chain uses TRBV25-1 with TRBJ2-7; D gene ambiguous. This CDR3 contains 12 residues. With 5 bases removed from V and 2 bases from J, the gap between germline ends came to 7 bases. Germline values: CDR1 MGHDK, CDR2 SYGVNS. DNA of the CDR3: TGTGCCAGCAGTTTAGCTACCTACGAGCAGTACTTC. Protein product: CASSLATYEQYF.

The CDR3 DNA reads TGCGCCAGCAGCTTGACAGGCCTCCCCATGAACACTGAAGCTTTCTTT. This gives the protein CASSLTGLPMNTEAFF. The genes are TRBV5-1 and TRBJ1-1; tentatively, D is TRBD1 (5 bases). This CDR3 has 16 residues. Trimming removed 1 base from V and 0 bases from J, with 13 bases in between. The germline gives CDR1 SGHRS, CDR2 YFSETQ.

Only a few counts were recorded for this clone. The V call is TRBV11-2, the J call TRBJ2-1; D is possibly TRBD2 (6 bases). V was cut by 2 bases and J by 12 bases, with 14 bases left in between. CDR1 and CDR2 from the germline V gene are SGHAT and FQNNGV. The CDR3 totals 13 residues. The CDR3 DNA follows: TGTGCCAGCAGCTTACCGCTGGGGGGTCGGCAGTTCTTC. Translated: CASSLPLGGRQFF.

The rearrangement links TRBV27 to TRBJ1-1; 7 positions agree with TRBD1. This CDR3 is built from 13 residues. CDR1 and CDR2 (germline): MNHEY, SMNVEV (reference sequence). V dropped 6 bases and J dropped 6; count of bases not matched to a gene: 7. The CDR3 DNA reads TGTGCCAGCAGGGTGACAGGGTACTCTGAAGCTTTCTTT. Translation gives CASRVTGYSEAFF.

CDR3 nucleotide sequence: TGTGCCAGCACTAGAAGGCTAGCGGGAACAGATACGCAGTATTTT. Protein: CASTRRLAGTDTQYF. This chain links TRBV2 with TRBJ2-3; 9 nucleotides align to TRBD2. In germline, CDR1 is SNHLY, CDR2 FYNNEI. This CDR3 has 15 residues. V lost 7 bases and J lost 3; bases outside the gene matches: 8.

This clone was recorded a few times. V usage is TRBV11-2 and J usage is TRBJ2-3, with 7 bases identical to TRBD2. CDR1 and CDR2 from the germline V gene are SGHAT and FQNNGV. V was pared by 8 bases and J by 4 bases, with 6 bases of the junction left unmatched. This CDR3 has 13 residues. The CDR3 DNA reads TGTGCCAGCTCGGGGGGTTCGTCAGATACGCAGTATTTT. This codes for CASSGGSSDTQYF.

The V and J genes are TRBV11-2 and TRBJ2-4; 11 bases map to TRBD2. Germline V gene sequence: CDR1 SGHAT, CDR2 FQNNGV. The CDR3 consists of 18 residues. The V and J ends lost 1 base and 0 bases, in that order; junction bases with no gene match: 5. Written as DNA, the CDR3 is TGTGCCAGCAGCTTAGGGATAGCGGGGGGGCTAGCCAAAAACATTCAGTACTTC. Protein: CASSLGIAGGLAKNIQYF.